This T cell receptor (beta chain) was recovered during a study of OX40 agonist ivuxolimab in advanced cancers. Study at large: Of the participants, 40% had some prior anti-PD-1, anti-PD-L1 or anti-CTLA-4 therapy, which was allowed.

This clone appeared once. Sequenced by immunoSEQ multiplex PCR; TCRdb stores in-frame clones only, minus some. The sample lists 13,000 to 15,000 clones; around 90% were seen once. J lost 2 bases, V lost 5 bases, and 3 bases had no gene match. The CDR3 has 15 residues. The germline V gene encodes CDR1 SEHNR and CDR2 FQNEAQ (reference sequence). Sequencing used CD4+ or CD8+ T cells sorted from blood, obtained in a trial of the OX40 agonist ivuxolimab. This chain links TRBV7-9 with TRBJ2-7; 13 bases fit TRBD2. This clonotype was sampled from an adult with an advanced solid tumor such as melanoma, head and neck, liver or kidney cancer. This CDR3 is CASSTGLAGTYEQYF. The CDR3 bases are TGTGCCAGCAGCACGGGACTAGCGGGAACCTACGAGCAGTACTTC. The variable domain in full, with the rest retrieved from reference TRBV7-9 and TRBJ2-7, is DTGVSQNPRHKITKRGQNVTFRCDPISEHNRLYWYRQTLGQGPEFLTYFQNEAQLEKSRLLSDRFSAERPKGSFSTLEIQRTEQGDSAMYLCASSTGLAGTYEQYFGPGTRLTVT.